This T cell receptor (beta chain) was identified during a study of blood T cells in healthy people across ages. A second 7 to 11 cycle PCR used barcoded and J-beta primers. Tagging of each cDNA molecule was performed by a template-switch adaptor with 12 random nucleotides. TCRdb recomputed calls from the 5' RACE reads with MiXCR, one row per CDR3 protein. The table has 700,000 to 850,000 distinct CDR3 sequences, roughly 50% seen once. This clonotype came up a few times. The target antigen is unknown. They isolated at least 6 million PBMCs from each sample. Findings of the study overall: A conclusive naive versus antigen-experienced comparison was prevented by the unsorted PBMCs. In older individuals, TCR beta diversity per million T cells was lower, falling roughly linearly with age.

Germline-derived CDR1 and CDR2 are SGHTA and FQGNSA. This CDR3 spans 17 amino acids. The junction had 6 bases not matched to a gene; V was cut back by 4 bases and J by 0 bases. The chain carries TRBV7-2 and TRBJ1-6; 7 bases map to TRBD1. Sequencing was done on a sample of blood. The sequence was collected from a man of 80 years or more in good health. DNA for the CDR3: TGTGCCAGCAGCTCTTGGACAGGCAGCTCCTATAATTCACCCCTCCACTTT. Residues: CASSSWTGSSYNSPLHF. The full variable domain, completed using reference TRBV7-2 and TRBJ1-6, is GAGVSQSPSNKVTEKGKDVELRCDPISGHTALYWYRQSLGQGLEFLIYFQGNSAPDKSGLPSDRFSAERTGGSVSTLTIQRTQQEDSAVYLCASSSWTGSSYNSPLHFGNGTRLTVT.